The 15 T cell receptor beta chains reported below all come from one sample, sequenced in a study of CD8+ T cells in alopecia areata. Extracted from the samples, RNA was reverse transcribed into cDNA to serve as the sequencing template. Clones were sequenced by immunoSEQ multiplex PCR, and TCRdb holds only the in-frame ones, with some missing. The sample carries some 190,000 clones, 64% recorded once. This sample's treatment: oral pan-JAK inhibitor, 5-10 mg twice daily. The starting material was CD4+ T cells sorted from blood, obtained between weeks 47 and 50, from a patient treated with tofacitinib. The receptor source for this set is a human donor with alopecia areata.

The chain has TRBV23-1 and TRBJ2-6; 9 positions agree with TRBD1. TRBV23-1 is recorded as an ORF, its role being uncertain. The V and J ends lost 6 bases and 0 bases, in that order; junction bases with no gene match: 9. The CDR3 runs to 18 residues. The CDR3 is CASRPGQGNVSGANVLTF. The CDR3 bases are TGCGCCAGCAGACCGGGACAGGGCAATGTCTCTGGGGCCAACGTCCTGACTTTC.

V and J are TRBV5-1 and TRBJ2-7, with TRBD2 matching 10 bases. The CDR3 sequence is 16 residues long. Germline loops: CDR1 SGHRS, CDR2 YFSETQ. Trimming took 0 bases from V and 3 from J; bases not matched to a gene: 6. The CDR3 nucleotides are TGCGCCAGCAGCTTGGCGGGCCTAGCGGGAGTCTACGAGCAGTACTTC. It encodes CASSLAGLAGVYEQYF. Full variable domain (outside the CDR3, taken from reference TRBV5-1 and TRBJ2-7): KAGVTQTPRYLIKTRGQQVTLSCSPISGHRSVSWYQQTPGQGLQFLFEYFSETQRNKGNFPGRFSGRQFSNSRSEMNVSTLELGDSALYLCASSLAGLAGVYEQYFGPGTRLTVT.

J is TRBJ2-6 and V is TRBV5-1, with 9 bases that match TRBD1. V gave up 3 bases and J gave up 1 base; unmatched junction bases: 5. The CDR3 is 17 amino acids. The germline CDR1 and CDR2 sequences are SGHRS and YFSETQ. The CDR3 loop reads CASSSGTGPSGANVLTF. The CDR3 nucleotides read TGCGCCAGCAGCTCCGGGACAGGGCCATCTGGGGCCAACGTCCTGACTTTC.

This clone was seen only a few times. The V call is TRBV2, the J call TRBJ1-2; the D gene is possibly TRBD1 (6 bases). Germline values: CDR1 SNHLY, CDR2 FYNNEI. The CDR3 spans 12 residues. The germline V and J ends were trimmed by 5 bases and 8 bases, with 12 bases remaining between them. The CDR3 DNA reads as TGTGCCAGCAGTTACGGCGGGGGCGGCTACACCTTC. It codes for CASSYGGGGYTF.

The chain carries TRBV2 and TRBJ2-6; TRBD2 is a possible D gene (5 bases). The V gene lost 8 bases and the J gene lost 3 bases, with 14 bases spanning the gap. CDR1 is SNHLY, CDR2 FYNNEI, per germline. This CDR3 has 15 amino acids. The CDR3 nucleotides read TGTGCCAGCGGAGAGGGTATAATTGGGGCCAACGTCCTGACTTTC. Amino acid sequence: CASGEGIIGANVLTF.

The J gene is TRBJ2-2, the V gene TRBV10-3; 9 positions agree with TRBD2. The CDR3 length is 14 residues. The V segment lost 7 bases and the J segment 0 bases; nucleotides outside the gene matches: 0. Germline CDR1 is ENHRY and CDR2 is SYGVKD. CDR3 protein: CAIKREANTGELFF. The CDR3 coding sequence is TGTGCCATCAAGCGGGAGGCGAACACCGGGGAGCTGTTTTTT.

A note on this clone: Other DNA sequences in the same sample also yield this CDR3. The chain couples TRBV29-1 to TRBJ2-5, with D maybe TRBD2 (5 bases). Germline CDR1 is SQVTM and CDR2 is ANQGSEA. Trimming stripped 5 bases from V and 2 bases from J, with 9 bases between. The CDR3 covers 12 residues. As DNA, the CDR3 is TGCAGCGTTAGGTCGGGGCAAGAGACCCAGTACTTC. This sequence encodes CSVRSGQETQYF.

This clone has a handful of counts. The chain combines TRBV7-9 with TRBJ1-1, with D possibly TRBD1 on 5 matching bases. This CDR3 is 16 amino acids long. Trimming took 0 bases from V and 4 from J, leaving 15 bases between them. Germline V gene sequence: CDR1 SEHNR, CDR2 FQNEAQ (reference sequence). For the CDR3, the DNA is TGTGCCAGCAGCTTAGCGCGGAGCGCAGGGAGCACTGAAGCTTTCTTT. Amino acid sequence: CASSLARSAGSTEAFF.

As to this clone: The same CDR3 also results from other DNA sequences found in this sample. This chain uses TRBV29-1 with TRBJ2-7; perhaps D is TRBD1 or TRBD2 (5 bases each). Trimming pared 6 bases from V and 5 bases from J, leaving 11 bases between. CDR1 is SQVTM and CDR2 is ANQGSEA in the germline V gene. This CDR3 has 11 amino acids. The CDR3 bases are TGCAGCGTGGACCGGGGCGACGAGCAGTACTTC. Translation gives CSVDRGDEQYF.

This rearrangement joins TRBV29-1 to TRBJ2-7; 8 nucleotides align to TRBD2. The length of the CDR3 is 16 residues. With V trimmed by 3 bases and J by 3 bases, 13 bases remained unmatched. In germline, CDR1 is SQVTM, CDR2 ANQGSEA. This chain's CDR3 is CSVEGRAGGPRYEQYF. Here the CDR3 DNA reads TGCAGCGTTGAGGGCAGGGCGGGGGGCCCTCGCTACGAGCAGTACTTC.

The chain employs TRBV9 and TRBJ2-3; perhaps TRBD2 as D (5 bases). V was trimmed by 3 bases and J by 0 bases, leaving 17 bases between them. There are 17 residues in the CDR3. CDR1 is SGDLS, CDR2 YYNGEE, per germline. The CDR3 here is CASSAQREPISTDTQYF. For the CDR3, the DNA is TGTGCCAGCAGCGCTCAACGGGAACCCATAAGCACAGATACGCAGTATTTT. Complete variable domain (other parts from reference TRBV9 and TRBJ2-3): DSGVTQTPKHLITATGQRVTLRCSPRSGDLSVYWYQQSLDQGLQFLIQYYNGEERAKGNILERFSAQQFPDLHSELNLSSLELGDSALYFCASSAQREPISTDTQYFGPGTRLTVL.

In this sample, this clone turned up once. The J gene is TRBJ1-1, the V gene TRBV29-1; D is perhaps TRBD1 (6 bases). The germline V gene encodes CDR1 SQVTM and CDR2 ANQGSEA. Trimming cost V 0 bases and J 1 base, with 12 bases left between them. The CDR3 loop spans 15 amino acids. The CDR3: CSVEEDSIRNTEAFF. Written as DNA, the CDR3 is TGCAGCGTTGAAGAGGACAGCATTCGGAACACTGAAGCTTTCTTT.

The rearrangement joins TRBV30 to TRBJ1-1; 7 bases match TRBD1. The length of the CDR3 is 12 residues. V lost 6 bases to trimming and J lost 4 bases; unmatched junction nucleotides: 5. The germline V gene has CDR1 GTSNPN and CDR2 SVGIG (reference sequence). Written as DNA, the CDR3 is TGTGCCTGCAACAGGGGAGGCACTGAAGCTTTCTTT. Its translation: CACNRGGTEAFF.

The chain joins TRBV27 to TRBJ2-7; the D is unclear. The CDR3 totals 15 residues. Per the germline V gene, CDR1 is MNHEY and CDR2 is SMNVEV (reference sequence). V was pared by 9 bases and J by 6 bases, with 24 bases between. The chain's CDR3 is CASSSSTAGASEQYF. The DNA for the CDR3 is TGTGCCAGTTCCTCCTCCACCGCCGGAGCCAGCGAGCAGTACTTC.

The chain recombines TRBV10-2 with TRBJ2-7, with 7 bases lining up with TRBD1. In germline, CDR1 is WSHSY, CDR2 SAAADI. The CDR3 spans 13 residues. The V segment lost 4 bases and the J segment 4 bases; nucleotides outside the gene matches: 4. DNA of the CDR3: TGCGCCAGCAGTGTTCCAGGGGGATACGAGCAGTACTTC. Translated, it gives CASSVPGGYEQYF.